This T cell receptor beta chain was sequenced for a study of beta chain features in type 1 diabetes. Turning to the study itself: In all, around 100,000,000 sorted cells from all samples were analyzed. Study-wide results and caveats: The naive, central memory and Treg TCRB repertoires showed an apparent similarity that was greater among patients than among healthy donors. All four CD4+ subsets from Type 1 diabetes patients carried moderately but significantly shorter TCRB CDR3s.

With regard to this clone: Its specificity is unknown.

The entirety of the isolated RNA underwent reverse transcription, so expressed TCRB transcripts were sequenced. Per sample, stem cell-like memory T cell libraries averaged roughly 990,000 reads. Sequenced by immunoSEQ multiplex PCR; TCRdb stores in-frame clones only, minus some. The table lists approximately 14,000 clones, over 60% of them singletons. The receptor comes from a woman aged 18-29 years with type 1 diabetes. The sequenced sample was stem cell memory CD4+ T cells from blood.

CDR3 protein: CASSRELGNTEAFF. CDR3 in DNA: TGTGCCAGCAGCCGGGAGTTAGGGAACACTGAAGCTTTCTTT. J is TRBJ1-1 and V is TRBV28, with unresolved D. The germline V gene encodes CDR1 MDHEN and CDR2 SYDVKM. The CDR3 spans 14 residues. The V end lost 6 bases, the J end lost 1 base, and 12 bases lay between the germline ends.